The text below deals with one TCR beta chain. TCRdb's copy holds only in-frame clones and misses some; the assay was immunoSEQ multiplex PCR. The profile covers almost 350,000 clones, with approximately 89% appearing a single time and about 3.9% taken by the ten largest. The sample belongs to a study of blood T cell repertoires in COVID-19. The overall study: COVID-19 samples from acute and convalescent phases originated in the United States, Italy and Spain. Sources were T cells, B-cell-depleted T cells, or PBMCs; the material itself was cDNA or gDNA.

Germline CDR1 reads MNHEY; CDR2 reads SVGAGI. The CDR3 contains 14 residues. V and J are TRBV6-5 and TRBJ2-7, with a weak D call TRBD1 (5 bases). This TCR was recovered from a woman between 55 and 75 years old with COVID-19, enrolled during active disease. Input material: peripheral blood. The CDR3 spells CVKNEGHVFHEQYF. For the CDR3, the DNA is TGTGTAAAAAATGAAGGACACGTATTCCACGAGCAGTACTTC.